The 27 T cell receptor beta chains reported below all come from one sample, sequenced in a study of hypomethylating agent response in myelodysplastic syndrome. Libraries were prepared by immunoSEQ multiplex PCR; TCRdb keeps only in-frame clonotypes and omits some of them. The data contain over 6,000 clones, around four fifths of them singletons. The sample consisted of bone marrow, taken before or after starting hypomethylating agent treatment for myelodysplastic syndrome (not recorded which). These receptors all come from a human donor with myelodysplastic syndrome.

The chain has TRBV14 and TRBJ1-4; 10 bases are a match to TRBD1. The ends lost 0 bases at V and 5 bases at J; junction bases unmatched: 3. The germline V gene has CDR1 SGHDN and CDR2 FVKESK. This CDR3 is built from 16 residues. The CDR3 reads CASSQDSGQGNEKLFF. DNA of the CDR3: TGTGCCAGCAGCCAAGATTCGGGACAGGGGAATGAAAAACTGTTTTTT. The variable domain in full, with the rest retrieved from reference TRBV14 and TRBJ1-4, is EAGVTQFPSHSVIEKGQTVTLRCDPISGHDNLYWYRRVMGKEIKFLLHFVKESKQDESGMPNNRFLAERTGGTYSTLKVQPAELEDSGVYFCASSQDSGQGNEKLFFGSGTQLSVL.

V usage is TRBV9 and J usage is TRBJ1-1; TRBD1 aligns across 7 bases. The trim removed 4 bases at V and 0 bases at J, leaving 12 bases unmatched. The V gene's germline CDR1 is SGDLS and CDR2 YYNGEE. The CDR3 has 17 amino acids. CDR3 bases: TGTGCCAGCAGCCCGATGGCGGGACAGCGCATGAACACTGAAGCTTTCTTT. This encodes CASSPMAGQRMNTEAFF.

The CDR3 loop is CASSSARLAGAAIYNEQFF. The CDR3 region has the DNA TGTGCCAGTAGTAGCGCTCGGCTAGCGGGCGCCGCAATATACAATGAGCAGTTCTTC. The chain employs TRBV19 and TRBJ2-1; TRBD2 aligns across 8 bases. CDR3 size: 19 residues. J gave up 4 bases and V 4 bases, and 18 bases lay outside the gene matches. Germline V gene sequence: CDR1 LNHDA, CDR2 SQIVND (reference sequence).

This sequence joins TRBV5-4 and TRBJ2-1, with 8 bases lining up with TRBD2. CDR3 length: 15 residues. Germline V gene data show CDR1 as SGHNT and CDR2 as YYREEE (reference sequence). V shed 2 bases, J shed 5 bases, and the junction held 6 bases outside the gene matches. In DNA, the CDR3 is TGTGCCAGCAGCTTAAAGCGGGAGAAGGACAATGAGCAGTTCTTC. Its translation is CASSLKREKDNEQFF.

CDR3: CASSYSPWGRDTEAFF. CDR3 bases: TGTGCCAGCAGTTACTCCCCTTGGGGTAGGGACACTGAAGCTTTCTTT. The chain recombines TRBV6-5 with TRBJ1-1; D remains ambiguous. V was trimmed by 0 bases and J by 3 bases, leaving 14 bases between them. The CDR3 sequence is 16 residues long. The V gene's germline CDR1 is MNHEY and CDR2 SVGAGI.

The chain joins TRBV5-6 to TRBJ2-7, with D perhaps given as TRBD1 or TRBD2 (5 bases each). CDR1 is SGHDT and CDR2 is YYEEEE in the germline V gene. V was trimmed by 5 bases and J by 4 bases, leaving 22 bases between them. The CDR3 loop spans 16 amino acids. The CDR3 is CASSQIFMGPGYEQYF. The CDR3 DNA reads TGTGCCAGCAGTCAGATCTTCATGGGACCTGGGTACGAGCAGTACTTC.

The V gene is TRBV9, the J gene TRBJ2-3; possible D gene TRBD2, 6 bases. The CDR3 spans 15 residues. With 5 bases removed from V and 1 base from J, the gap between germline ends came to 14 bases. Per the germline V gene, CDR1 is SGDLS and CDR2 is YYNGEE. Here the CDR3 reads CASSESGRGTDTQYF. The CDR3 nucleotides read TGTGCCAGCAGTGAGAGCGGGCGCGGCACAGATACGCAGTATTTT.

This chain links TRBV5-5 with TRBJ2-5; TRBD2 aligns across 7 bases. Trimming at V came to 3 bases and at J to 2 bases, leaving 7 bases not matched to a gene. CDR3 size: 15 residues. Germline V gene data show CDR1 as SGHKS and CDR2 as YYEKEE (reference sequence). CDR3 in amino acids: CASSWGGPTQETQYF. CDR3 DNA sequence: TGTGCCAGCAGCTGGGGAGGGCCCACACAAGAGACCCAGTACTTC. Complete variable domain (other parts from reference TRBV5-5 and TRBJ2-5): DAGVTQSPTHLIKTRGQQVTLRCSPISGHKSVSWYQQVLGQGPQFIFQYYEKEERGRGNFPDRFSARQFPNYSSELNVNALLLGDSALYLCASSWGGPTQETQYFGPGTRLLVL.

The rearrangement links TRBV19 to TRBJ1-1, with D possibly TRBD1 on 5 matching bases. V was shortened by 0 bases and J by 12 bases, with 14 bases between the two germline ends. CDR1 is LNHDA, CDR2 SQIVND, per germline (reference sequence). The CDR3 is 13 amino acids. The CDR3 coding sequence is TGTGCCAGTAGTATAGATCGGGACGGAATAACTTTCTTT. This codes for CASSIDRDGITFF.

The gene calls are TRBV29-1 and TRBJ1-1, with D possibly matching TRBD1 (6 bases). V was clipped by 5 bases and J by 11 bases, with 18 bases between them. The CDR3 contains 12 residues. CDR1 and CDR2 from the germline V gene are SQVTM and ANQGSEA. The CDR3 reads CSVQGKGLSAFF. The DNA of the CDR3 is TGCAGCGTTCAGGGGAAAGGGCTTTCGGCTTTCTTT.

The chain employs TRBV10-1 and TRBJ2-2; D uncertain. Looked up from germline, CDR1 is WNHNN and CDR2 is SYGVQD (reference sequence). Trimming shortened V by 4 bases and J by 6 bases, and 9 bases separated the two germline ends. This CDR3 region has 13 residues. Here the CDR3 reads CASSAYTSGELFF. The CDR3 DNA is TGCGCCAGCAGTGCCTACACGTCCGGGGAGCTGTTTTTT.

As to this clone: Other DNA sequences within the sample encode an identical CDR3. This chain links TRBV11-3 with TRBJ1-1; D is unresolved. V was trimmed by 0 bases and J by 1 base, leaving 6 bases between them. Germline CDR1 reads SGHNT; CDR2 reads YENEEA. The CDR3 is 14 residues long. CDR3 protein: CASSLDGPNTEAFF. CDR3 bases: TGTGCCAGCAGCTTAGATGGCCCGAACACTGAAGCTTTCTTT. The full variable domain, rest sourced from reference TRBV11-3 and TRBJ1-1, is EAGVVQSPRYKIIEKKQPVAFWCNPISGHNTLYWYLQNLGQGPELLIRYENEEAVDDSQLPKDRFSAERLKGVDSTLKIQPAELGDSAVYLCASSLDGPNTEAFFGQGTRLTVV.

V is TRBV6-5 and J is TRBJ1-1; unclear D gene. The CDR3 covers 14 residues. Trimming removed 0 bases at V and 1 base at J, with 6 bases between. Germline V gene lookup returns CDR1 MNHEY and CDR2 SVGAGI. CDR3 nucleotides: TGTGCCAGCAGTTACTCGATAAGGAACACTGAAGCTTTCTTT. Amino acids: CASSYSIRNTEAFF.

The V call is TRBV6-1, the J call TRBJ1-2; D remains ambiguous. Trimming took off 3 bases at V and 8 bases at J, with 19 bases between the two ends. This CDR3 region has 15 residues. Germline CDR1 MNHNS, CDR2 SASEGT. The CDR3 DNA is TGTGCCAGCAGTGATTCCGGTAGCCGGACCGGGGGCTACACCTTC. It is translated as CASSDSGSRTGGYTF.

This chain joins TRBV6-1 and TRBJ1-1, with a possible D match to TRBD1 (5 bases). There are 13 residues in the CDR3. Trimming shortened V by 6 bases and J by 6 bases, and 14 bases separated the two germline ends. Germline-derived CDR1 and CDR2 are MNHNS and SASEGT. The CDR3 region is CASSEQRGSEAFF. The CDR3 DNA follows: TGTGCCAGCAGCGAACAGAGGGGTTCTGAAGCTTTCTTT.

V gene TRBV5-1 combines with J gene TRBJ2-6, with 7 bases that match TRBD1. This CDR3 is built from 18 residues. V lost 1 base, J lost 4 bases, and 11 bases stayed unmatched. Germline lookup yields CDR1 SGHRS and CDR2 YFSETQ. The DNA of the CDR3 is TGCGCCAGCAGCTTGACAGGACAAGGGGGCAGCGGGGCCAACGTCCTGACTTTC. It translates to CASSLTGQGGSGANVLTF. The full variable domain, completed using reference TRBV5-1 and TRBJ2-6, is KAGVTQTPRYLIKTRGQQVTLSCSPISGHRSVSWYQQTPGQGLQFLFEYFSETQRNKGNFPGRFSGRQFSNSRSEMNVSTLELGDSALYLCASSLTGQGGSGANVLTFGAGSRLTVL.

Here the CDR3 reads CASSLGDGAAGGRGYEQYF. CDR3 in DNA: TGCGCCAGCAGCTTAGGGGATGGAGCTGCTGGAGGGAGGGGCTACGAGCAGTACTTC. The genes are TRBV5-1 and TRBJ2-7; 7 bases are a match to TRBD2. CDR1 and CDR2 (germline): SGHRS, YFSETQ. Trimming took 2 bases from V and 3 from J; bases not matched to a gene: 20. There are 19 residues in the CDR3.

This chain connects TRBV10-3 to TRBJ2-5; TRBD1 aligns across 8 bases. Germline V gene data show CDR1 as ENHRY and CDR2 as SYGVKD. This CDR3 contains 12 residues. The trim removed 9 bases at V and 3 bases at J, leaving 3 bases unmatched. CDR3 in amino acids: CAIGQGEETQYF. In DNA, the CDR3 is TGTGCCATAGGACAGGGAGAAGAGACCCAGTACTTC.

V gene TRBV19 combines with J gene TRBJ2-5, with D unresolved. The CDR3 is 11 amino acids. The germline V gene encodes CDR1 LNHDA and CDR2 SQIVND (reference sequence). Between the trimmed V and J ends, which lost 3 bases and 4 bases, there was a span of 3 bases. The CDR3 protein is CASSMGETQYF. The CDR3 DNA sequence: TGTGCCAGTAGTATGGGAGAGACCCAGTACTTC.

This chain uses TRBV2 with TRBJ1-1; a possible D gene is TRBD1 (5 bases). Per the germline V gene, CDR1 is SNHLY and CDR2 is FYNNEI. The ends were cut back, 5 bases at V and 3 bases at J, with 16 bases in the middle. There are 15 residues in the CDR3. DNA for the CDR3: TGTGCCAGCAGTCTAAGGTGGGGGTTGGACACTGAAGCTTTCTTT. Translated: CASSLRWGLDTEAFF.

V and J are TRBV18 and TRBJ2-1; 10 bases fit TRBD2. The CDR3 loop spans 19 amino acids. V was clipped by 2 bases and J by 4 bases; unmatched bases: 14. The germline V gene has CDR1 KGHSH and CDR2 LQKENI. CDR3 protein: CASSPAWESSGGRYNEQFF. DNA of the CDR3: TGTGCCAGCTCACCAGCCTGGGAGTCTAGCGGGGGCCGGTACAATGAGCAGTTCTTC.

Note on this clone: A read error may account for a junction end that differs from germline. This chain connects TRBV4-2 to TRBJ1-2; maybe TRBD1 (5 bases). Germline lookup yields CDR1 LGHNA and CDR2 YNFKEQ. There are 11 residues in the CDR3. The CDR3 sequence is CASSGWDGNSF. CDR3 in DNA: TGTGCCAGCAGCGGGTGGGACGGCAACTCCTTC.

The chain uses TRBV5-4 and TRBJ2-3; TRBD2 matches 13 bases. Trimming at V came to 4 bases and at J to 6 bases, leaving 8 bases not matched to a gene. The CDR3 runs to 16 residues. Germline assignment: CDR1 SGHNT and CDR2 YYREEE (reference sequence). The chain's CDR3 is CASSPGLAGARDTQYF. The DNA of the CDR3 is TGTGCCAGCAGCCCAGGACTAGCGGGGGCTCGGGATACGCAGTATTTT. Looking up the rest from reference TRBV5-4 and TRBJ2-3 gives the full variable domain: ETGVTQSPTHLIKTRGQQVTLRCSSQSGHNTVSWYQQALGQGPQFIFQYYREEENGRGNFPPRFSGLQFPNYSSELNVNALELDDSALYLCASSPGLAGARDTQYFGPGTRLTVL.

The chain uses TRBV6-1 and TRBJ2-5; possibly TRBD1 or TRBD2 for D (6 bases each). The CDR3 is 14 residues long. The germline V gene has CDR1 MNHNS and CDR2 SASEGT. V was trimmed by 5 bases and J by 4 bases, leaving 14 bases between them. This CDR3 is CASSRGGTAETQYF. The CDR3 region has the DNA TGTGCCAGCAGTCGAGGGGGGACCGCAGAGACCCAGTACTTC.

CDR3 nucleotides: TGTGCCAGCAGCGAACGACTAGCGGGCACCACAGATACGCAGTATTTT. This codes for CASSERLAGTTDTQYF. This chain connects TRBV7-8 to TRBJ2-3; 10 nucleotides line up with TRBD2. CDR1 and CDR2 (germline): SGHVS, FQNEAQ. This CDR3 is built from 16 residues. The trim removed 5 bases at V and 2 bases at J, leaving 7 bases unmatched.

V usage is TRBV6-9 and J usage is TRBJ2-5, with 8 positions matching TRBD2. The CDR3 has 16 residues. V dropped 0 bases and J dropped 4; count of bases not matched to a gene: 7. CDR1 is MNHGY and CDR2 is SVAAGI in the germline V gene. CDR3 DNA: TGTGCCAGCAGTTATTCGACGACTAGCGACTCAGAGACCCAGTACTTC. Its translation: CASSYSTTSDSETQYF.

This chain links TRBV5-5 with TRBJ2-7; no reliable D call. Germline assignment: CDR1 SGHKS and CDR2 YYEKEE (reference sequence). The V and J ends lost 4 bases and 6 bases respectively, with 11 bases between them. The CDR3 covers 12 residues. CDR3: CASSQQRFEQYF. CDR3 in DNA: TGTGCCAGCAGCCAACAACGTTTCGAGCAGTACTTC.